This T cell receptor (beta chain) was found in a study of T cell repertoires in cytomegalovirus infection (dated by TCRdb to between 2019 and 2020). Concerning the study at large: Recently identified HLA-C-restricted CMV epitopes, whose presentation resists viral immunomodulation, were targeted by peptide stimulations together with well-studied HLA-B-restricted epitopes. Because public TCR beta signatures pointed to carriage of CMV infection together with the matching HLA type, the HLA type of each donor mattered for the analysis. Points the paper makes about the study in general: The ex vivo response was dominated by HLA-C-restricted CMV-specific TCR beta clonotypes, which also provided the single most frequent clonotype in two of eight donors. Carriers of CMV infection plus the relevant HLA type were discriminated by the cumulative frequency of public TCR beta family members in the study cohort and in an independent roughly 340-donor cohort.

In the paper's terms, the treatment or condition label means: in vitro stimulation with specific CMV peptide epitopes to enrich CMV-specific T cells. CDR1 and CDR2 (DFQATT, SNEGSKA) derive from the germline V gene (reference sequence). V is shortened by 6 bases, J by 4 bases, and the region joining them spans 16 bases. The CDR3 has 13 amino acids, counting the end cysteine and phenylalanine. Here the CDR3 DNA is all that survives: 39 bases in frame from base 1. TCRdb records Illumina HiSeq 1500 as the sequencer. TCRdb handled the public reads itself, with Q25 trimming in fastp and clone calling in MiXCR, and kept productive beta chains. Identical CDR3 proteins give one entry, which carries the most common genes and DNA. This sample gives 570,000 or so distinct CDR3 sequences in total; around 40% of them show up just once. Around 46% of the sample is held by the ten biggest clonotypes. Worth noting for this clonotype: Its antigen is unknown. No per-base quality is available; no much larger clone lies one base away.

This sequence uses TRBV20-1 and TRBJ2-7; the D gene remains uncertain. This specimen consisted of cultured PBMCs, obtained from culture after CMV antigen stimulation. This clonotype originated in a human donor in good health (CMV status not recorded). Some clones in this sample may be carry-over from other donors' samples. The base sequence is TGCAGTGCCGTCTCCGACTTAGGATACGAGCAGTACTTC. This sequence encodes CSAVSDLGYEQYF.